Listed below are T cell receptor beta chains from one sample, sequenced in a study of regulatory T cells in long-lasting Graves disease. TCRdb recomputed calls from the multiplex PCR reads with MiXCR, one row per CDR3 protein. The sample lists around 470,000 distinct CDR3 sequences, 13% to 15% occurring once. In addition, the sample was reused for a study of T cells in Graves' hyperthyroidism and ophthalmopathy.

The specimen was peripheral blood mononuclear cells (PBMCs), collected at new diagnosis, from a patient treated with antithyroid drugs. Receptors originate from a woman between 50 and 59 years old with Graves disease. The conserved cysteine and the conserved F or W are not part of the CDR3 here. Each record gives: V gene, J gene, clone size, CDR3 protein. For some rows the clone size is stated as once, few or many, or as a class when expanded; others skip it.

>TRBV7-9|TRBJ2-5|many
ASSPRVFQETQY
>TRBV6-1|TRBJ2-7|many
ASIETSPPYEQY
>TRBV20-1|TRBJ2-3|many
SAPGLAGADTQY
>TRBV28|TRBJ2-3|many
ASSGADFTDTQY
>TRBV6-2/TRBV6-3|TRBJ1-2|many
ASSYLRDISNYGYT
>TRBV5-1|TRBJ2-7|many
ASSLDRVYEQY
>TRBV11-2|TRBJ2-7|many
ASSFGQGHYEQY
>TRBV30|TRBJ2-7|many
AWSPGGGEQY
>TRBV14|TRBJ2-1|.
ASSQDWLRPHNEQF
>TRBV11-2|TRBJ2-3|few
ASSQDPAIAGGGVTDTQY
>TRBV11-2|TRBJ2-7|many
ASSPPRGGTRYEQY
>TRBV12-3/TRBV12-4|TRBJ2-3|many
ASSFRVADTQY
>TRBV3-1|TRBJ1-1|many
ASSGNFRGAAMNTEAF
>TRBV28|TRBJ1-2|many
ASNRLLGYT
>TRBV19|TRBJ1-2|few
ASSIVFRRSNYGYT
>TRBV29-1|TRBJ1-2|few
SVDPSDRSDYGYT
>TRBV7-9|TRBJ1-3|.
ASSLFRGQRSSGNTIY
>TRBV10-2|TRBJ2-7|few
ASSELYRSEQY
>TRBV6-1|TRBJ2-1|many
ASSPMIQGGQPYNEQF
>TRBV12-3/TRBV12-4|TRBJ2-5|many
ASTSEQETQY
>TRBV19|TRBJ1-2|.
ASSIGDTIEGYT
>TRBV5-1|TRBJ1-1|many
ASSLGPDTEAF
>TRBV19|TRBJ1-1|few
ASSKSGRRTEAF
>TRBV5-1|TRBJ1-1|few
ASSPLTGESEAF
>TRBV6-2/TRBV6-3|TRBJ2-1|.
ASSIGLAGGIYERF
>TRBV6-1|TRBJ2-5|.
ASSEYGRGLEETQY
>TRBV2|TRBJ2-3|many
ASSGASDADTQY
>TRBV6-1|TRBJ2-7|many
ASRTGQPGGYEQY